The following is a TCR beta chain sequence with its context. This record belongs to a study of blood T cell repertoires in COVID-19. Whole-study context: COVID-19 samples from acute and convalescent phases originated in the United States, Italy and Spain.

Clones were read by immunoSEQ multiplex PCR, and TCRdb kept only the in-frame ones, dropping some. The sample yields 220,000 or so clones, 75% to 85% seen once. The Seattle patients, enrolled during active infection, were followed longitudinally. The CDR3 loop spans 15 amino acids. V shed 5 bases, J shed 6 bases, and the junction held 8 bases outside the gene matches. Germline values: CDR1 SNHLY, CDR2 FYNNEI. The rearrangement links TRBV2 to TRBJ2-2; TRBD2 agrees at 8 bases. The source material was peripheral blood. This receptor was obtained from an elderly woman with COVID-19, enrolled during active disease. In DNA, the CDR3 is TGTGCCAGCAGTCAGACGAGCGGGAGTCCCGGGGAGCTGTTTTTT. It codes for CASSQTSGSPGELFF.